Presented here are 14 T cell receptor beta chains from one specimen sequenced in a study of control samples from healthy donors and cancer patients. Clones were read by immunoSEQ multiplex PCR, and TCRdb kept only the in-frame ones, dropping some. The table shows 70,000 to 85,000 clones, with around 83% occurring only once. The material sequenced was PBMCs. The source is a man in his 60s with head and neck cancer.

The chain carries TRBV9 and TRBJ2-1; 10 bases map to TRBD2. Trimming at V came to 5 bases and at J to 0 bases, leaving 2 bases not matched to a gene. The germline V gene has CDR1 SGDLS and CDR2 YYNGEE. The CDR3 contains 15 residues. CDR3 loop: CASRPSGSSYNEQFF. The CDR3 DNA sequence: TGTGCCAGCAGGCCTAGCGGGAGCTCCTACAATGAGCAGTTCTTC.

The chain has TRBV6-4 and TRBJ2-7; possible D gene TRBD2, 6 bases. Germline CDR1 is MRHNA and CDR2 is SNTAGT. V was pared by 2 bases and J by 7 bases, with 18 bases between. The CDR3 length is 15 residues. CDR3 DNA: TGTGCCAGCAGTGACAGAGGGAACACTCGGGGGGAGCAGTACTTC. Protein product: CASSDRGNTRGEQYF.

The DNA of the CDR3 is TGTGCCAGCAGCTTACAGGCCCTGAAAGACAATGAGCAGTTCTTC. Its protein product is CASSLQALKDNEQFF. The chain combines TRBV5-5 with TRBJ2-1, with D perhaps matching TRBD1 (5 bases). Deletions cut 2 bases from V and 5 bases from J, with 14 bases between. Germline V CDR1 and CDR2: SGHKS, YYEKEE (reference sequence). CDR3 size: 15 residues.

This clone occurred once. V gene TRBV5-1 combines with J gene TRBJ2-1; 13 bases match TRBD2. Per the germline V gene, CDR1 is SGHRS and CDR2 is YFSETQ. The CDR3 spans 15 residues. The ends lost 7 bases at V and 8 bases at J; junction bases unmatched: 9. CDR3: CASQGLAGVNDEQFF. CDR3 nucleotide sequence: TGCGCCAGCCAAGGACTAGCGGGAGTCAACGATGAGCAGTTCTTC. Drawing the rest from reference TRBV5-1 and TRBJ2-1, the complete variable domain is KAGVTQTPRYLIKTRGQQVTLSCSPISGHRSVSWYQQTPGQGLQFLFEYFSETQRNKGNFPGRFSGRQFSNSRSEMNVSTLELGDSALYLCASQGLAGVNDEQFFGPGTRLTVL.

V usage is TRBV10-3 and J usage is TRBJ2-2; D uncertain. The CDR3 sequence is 17 residues long. CDR1 and CDR2 (germline): ENHRY, SYGVKD. The V end lost 0 bases, the J end lost 0 bases, and 11 bases lay between the germline ends. The CDR3: CAISESLRLANTGELFF. The CDR3 nucleotides read TGTGCCATCAGTGAGTCGCTGAGATTGGCGAACACCGGGGAGCTGTTTTTT.

The chain recombines TRBV30 with TRBJ2-3; D possibly corresponds to TRBD1 (5 bases). The germline V and J ends were trimmed by 4 bases and 5 bases, with 10 bases remaining between them. There are 12 residues in the CDR3. Germline CDR1 reads GTSNPN; CDR2 reads SVGIG (reference sequence). This CDR3 is CAWKGAQDTQYF. The CDR3 DNA follows: TGTGCCTGGAAAGGGGCACAAGATACGCAGTATTTT.

The chain links TRBV7-2 to TRBJ1-6, with 7 bases identical to TRBD1. The germline V gene has CDR1 SGHTA and CDR2 FQGNSA. The CDR3 consists of 14 residues. Losses at the gene ends were 4 bases for V and 7 bases for J; bases not matched to a gene: 4. CDR3 sequence: CASSSETGNSPLHF. The CDR3 DNA reads TGTGCCAGCAGCTCAGAGACAGGGAATTCACCCCTCCACTTT.

This rearrangement joins TRBV2 to TRBJ1-1; 11 nucleotides line up with TRBD1. CDR3 length equals 14 residues. The V gene end was trimmed by 8 bases and the J gene end by 4 bases; junction bases not matched to a gene: 6. Per the germline V gene, CDR1 is SNHLY and CDR2 is FYNNEI. CDR3 amino acids: CASCRGTGGTEAFF. The DNA for the CDR3 is TGTGCCAGCTGTCGGGGGACAGGGGGCACTGAAGCTTTCTTT.

Only one count was recorded for this clone. The genes are TRBV5-4 and TRBJ2-1, with 7 bases matching TRBD2. This CDR3 has 15 residues. In germline, CDR1 is SGHNT, CDR2 YYREEE (reference sequence). V gave up 4 bases and J gave up 4 bases; unmatched junction bases: 8. CDR3 bases: TGTGCCAGCAGCCCTATGAGCGGGGTTTACAATGAGCAGTTCTTC. As protein: CASSPMSGVYNEQFF.

The chain couples TRBV7-2 to TRBJ2-7, with 12 bases fitting TRBD2. Germline V gives CDR1 SGHTA, CDR2 FQGNSA. This CDR3 has 16 amino acids. V lost 4 bases and J lost 1; bases outside the gene matches: 5. DNA of the CDR3: TGTGCCAGCAGCTACTCTGGACTAGCGGGATCCTACGAGCAGTACTTC. The encoded protein is CASSYSGLAGSYEQYF.

For the CDR3, the DNA is TGCGCCAGCAGCTTGGAGACAGGTCGGAGGGCCGGGGAGCTGTTTTTT. Its translation is CASSLETGRRAGELFF. This sequence joins TRBV5-1 and TRBJ2-2; D tentatively fits TRBD1 or TRBD2 (6 bases each). Germline V gene lookup returns CDR1 SGHRS and CDR2 YFSETQ. V was pared by 0 bases and J by 6 bases, with 15 bases between. The CDR3 has 16 residues.

This sequence joins TRBV2 and TRBJ2-2; 7 bases line up with TRBD2. Germline loops: CDR1 SNHLY, CDR2 FYNNEI. The CDR3 length is 14 residues. The CDR3 DNA sequence: TGTGCTACTAAGGCCAGGACTAGTTCCGGGGAGCTGTTTTTT. Protein: CATKARTSSGELFF.

This clone has more than one count but fewer than ten. The chain recombines TRBV7-9 with TRBJ1-2, with TRBD1 identical over 7 bases. Looked up from germline, CDR1 is SEHNR and CDR2 is FQNEAQ (reference sequence). The CDR3 spans 15 residues. V gave up 4 bases and J gave up 1 base; unmatched junction bases: 6. The CDR3 protein is CASSSRQGGNYGYTF. The CDR3 bases are TGTGCCAGCAGCTCCCGACAGGGAGGTAACTATGGCTACACCTTC.

The V gene is TRBV9, the J gene TRBJ2-7; TRBD2 matches 7 bases. Germline trimming cut 4 bases from V and 0 bases from J; bases unmatched to any gene: 4. CDR1 is SGDLS, CDR2 YYNGEE, per germline. This CDR3 is built from 14 residues. The CDR3 reads CASSLRGNSYEQYF. CDR3 nucleotides: TGTGCCAGCAGCCTGCGGGGGAACTCCTACGAGCAGTACTTC.